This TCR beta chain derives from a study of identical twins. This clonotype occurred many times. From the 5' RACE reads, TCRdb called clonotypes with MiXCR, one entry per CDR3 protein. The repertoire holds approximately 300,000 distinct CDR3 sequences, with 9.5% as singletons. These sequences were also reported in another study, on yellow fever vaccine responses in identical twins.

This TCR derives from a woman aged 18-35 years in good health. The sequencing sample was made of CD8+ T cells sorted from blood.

The CDR3 DNA reads as TGTGCCAGCAGCGGCCGGGACAGTCCCTACGAGCAGTACTTC. It encodes CASSGRDSPYEQYF. This chain joins TRBV9 and TRBJ2-7, with 7 bases identical to TRBD1. V lost 3 bases, J lost 2 bases, and 5 bases stayed unmatched. Germline V gene lookup returns CDR1 SGDLS and CDR2 YYNGEE. The length of the CDR3 is 14 residues.